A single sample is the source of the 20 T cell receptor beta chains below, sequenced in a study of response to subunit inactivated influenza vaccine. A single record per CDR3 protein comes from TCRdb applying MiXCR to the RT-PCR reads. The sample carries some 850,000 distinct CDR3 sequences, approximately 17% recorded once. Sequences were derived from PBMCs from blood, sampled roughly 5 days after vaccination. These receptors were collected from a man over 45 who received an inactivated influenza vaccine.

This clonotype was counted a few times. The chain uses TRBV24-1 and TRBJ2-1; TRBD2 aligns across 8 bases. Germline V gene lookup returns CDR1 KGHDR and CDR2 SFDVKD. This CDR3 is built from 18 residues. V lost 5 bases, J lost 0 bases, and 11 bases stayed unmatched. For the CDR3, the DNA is TGTGCCACCAGTGGTCCGGGAGGGCCCAATTTCTCCTACAATGAGCAGTTCTTC. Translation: CATSGPGGPNFSYNEQFF.

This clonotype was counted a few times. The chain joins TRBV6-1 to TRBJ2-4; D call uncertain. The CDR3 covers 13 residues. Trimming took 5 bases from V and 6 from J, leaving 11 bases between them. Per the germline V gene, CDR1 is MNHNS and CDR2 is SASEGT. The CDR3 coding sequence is TGTGCCAGCAGTCCACGGGTGAGAAACATTCAGTACTTC. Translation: CASSPRVRNIQYF.

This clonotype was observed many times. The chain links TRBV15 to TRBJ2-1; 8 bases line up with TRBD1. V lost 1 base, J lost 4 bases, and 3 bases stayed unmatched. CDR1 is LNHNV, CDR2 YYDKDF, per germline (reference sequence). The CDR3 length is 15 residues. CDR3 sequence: CATSRARGLYNEQFF. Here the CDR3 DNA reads TGTGCCACCAGCAGAGCCAGGGGGCTTTACAATGAGCAGTTCTTC.

CDR3 protein: CASSQDKGRSGRAGGELFF. CDR3 sequence (DNA): TGCGCCAGCAGCCAAGATAAAGGACGTAGCGGGAGGGCCGGCGGGGAGCTGTTTTTT. This chain uses TRBV4-3 with TRBJ2-2; 11 bases fit TRBD2. The CDR3 spans 19 residues. Losses at the gene ends were 0 bases for V and 7 bases for J; bases not matched to a gene: 13. Germline V gives CDR1 LGHNA, CDR2 YSLEER.

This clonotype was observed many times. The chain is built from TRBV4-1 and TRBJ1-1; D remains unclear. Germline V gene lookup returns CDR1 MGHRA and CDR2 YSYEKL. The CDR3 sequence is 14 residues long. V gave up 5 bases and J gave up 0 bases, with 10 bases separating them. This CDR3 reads CASSGRTVNTEAFF. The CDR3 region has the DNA TGCGCCAGCAGCGGTCGGACGGTGAACACTGAAGCTTTCTTT.

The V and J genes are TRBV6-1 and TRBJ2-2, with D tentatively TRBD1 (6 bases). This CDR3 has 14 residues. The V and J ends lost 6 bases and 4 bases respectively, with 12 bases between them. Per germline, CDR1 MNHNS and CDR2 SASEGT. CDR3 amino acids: CASRVKQGTGELFF. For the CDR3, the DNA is TGTGCCAGCAGGGTAAAACAGGGCACCGGGGAGCTGTTTTTT.

The chain's CDR3 is CAIHEGQSFNYGYTF. The CDR3, as DNA: TGTGCCATCCATGAGGGACAGTCCTTTAACTATGGCTACACCTTC. This rearrangement joins TRBV10-3 to TRBJ1-2, with 7 bases fitting TRBD1. This CDR3 has 15 residues. Losses at the gene ends were 8 bases for V and 1 base for J; bases not matched to a gene: 10. Germline-derived CDR1 and CDR2 are ENHRY and SYGVKD.

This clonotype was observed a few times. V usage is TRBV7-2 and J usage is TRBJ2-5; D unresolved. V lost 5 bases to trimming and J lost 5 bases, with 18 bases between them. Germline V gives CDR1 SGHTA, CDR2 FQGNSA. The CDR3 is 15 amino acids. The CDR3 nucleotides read TGTGCCAGCAGCCCTATACGTGGCAATTTTGAGACCCAGTACTTC. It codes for CASSPIRGNFETQYF.

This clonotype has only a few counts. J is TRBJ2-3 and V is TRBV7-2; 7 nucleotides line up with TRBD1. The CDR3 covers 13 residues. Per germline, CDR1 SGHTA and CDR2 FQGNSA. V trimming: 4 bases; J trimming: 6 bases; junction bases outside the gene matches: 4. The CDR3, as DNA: TGTGCCAGCAGCTCCCAGACAGGGGATACGCAGTATTTT. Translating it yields CASSSQTGDTQYF.

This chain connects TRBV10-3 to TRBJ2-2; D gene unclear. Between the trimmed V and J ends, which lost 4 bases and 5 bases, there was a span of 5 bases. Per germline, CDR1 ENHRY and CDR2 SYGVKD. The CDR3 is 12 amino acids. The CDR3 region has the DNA TGTGCCATCAGTGCACGGACCGGGGAGCTGTTTTTT. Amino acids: CAISARTGELFF.

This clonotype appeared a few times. In DNA, the CDR3 is TGTGCCACCAGCAGAGTAGAGACTAGCGGATACAATGAGCAGTTCTTC. Translated, it gives CATSRVETSGYNEQFF. V is TRBV15 and J is TRBJ2-1; 9 bases align to TRBD2. The CDR3 contains 16 residues. V shed 1 base and J 4 bases; nucleotides not matched to a gene: 5. The V gene's germline CDR1 is LNHNV and CDR2 YYDKDF (reference sequence). The full variable domain, with the rest looked up from reference TRBV15 and TRBJ2-1, is DAMVIQNPRYQVTQFGKPVTLSCSQTLNHNVMYWYQQKSSQAPKLLFHYYDKDFNNEADTPDNFQSRRPNTSFCFLDIRSPGLGDTAMYLCATSRVETSGYNEQFFGPGTRLTVL.

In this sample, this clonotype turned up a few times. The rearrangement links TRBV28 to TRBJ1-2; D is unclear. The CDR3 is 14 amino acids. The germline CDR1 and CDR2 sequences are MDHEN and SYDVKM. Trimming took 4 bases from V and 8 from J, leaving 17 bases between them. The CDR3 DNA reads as TGTGCCAGCAGTTCTTCAGGACCCGCCGCGGGCTACACCTTC. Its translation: CASSSSGPAAGYTF.

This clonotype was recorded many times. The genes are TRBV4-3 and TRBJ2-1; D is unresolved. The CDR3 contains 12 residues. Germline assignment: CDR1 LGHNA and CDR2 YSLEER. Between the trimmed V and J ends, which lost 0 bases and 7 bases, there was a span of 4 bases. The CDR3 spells CASSQDPNEQFF. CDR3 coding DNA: TGCGCCAGCAGCCAAGATCCTAATGAGCAGTTCTTC.

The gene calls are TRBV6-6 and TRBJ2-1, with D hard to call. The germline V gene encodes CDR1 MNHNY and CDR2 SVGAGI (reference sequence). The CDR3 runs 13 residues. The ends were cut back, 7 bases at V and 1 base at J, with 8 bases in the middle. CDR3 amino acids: CASTTISYNEQFF. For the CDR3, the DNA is TGTGCCAGCACAACCATTTCCTACAATGAGCAGTTCTTC.

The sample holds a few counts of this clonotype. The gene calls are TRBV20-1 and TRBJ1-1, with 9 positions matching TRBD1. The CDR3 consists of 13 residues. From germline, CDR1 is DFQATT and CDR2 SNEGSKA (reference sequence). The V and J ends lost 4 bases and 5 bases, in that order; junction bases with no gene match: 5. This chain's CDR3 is CSATTGGGTEAFF. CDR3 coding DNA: TGCAGTGCTACAACAGGGGGCGGGACTGAAGCTTTCTTT.

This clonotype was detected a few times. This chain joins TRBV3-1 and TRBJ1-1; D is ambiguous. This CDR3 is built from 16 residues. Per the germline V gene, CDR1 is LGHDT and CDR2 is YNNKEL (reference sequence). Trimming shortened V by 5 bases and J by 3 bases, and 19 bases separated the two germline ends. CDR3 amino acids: CASSTHIQTLHTEAFF. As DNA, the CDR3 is TGTGCCAGCAGCACACACATCCAGACACTTCACACTGAAGCTTTCTTT.

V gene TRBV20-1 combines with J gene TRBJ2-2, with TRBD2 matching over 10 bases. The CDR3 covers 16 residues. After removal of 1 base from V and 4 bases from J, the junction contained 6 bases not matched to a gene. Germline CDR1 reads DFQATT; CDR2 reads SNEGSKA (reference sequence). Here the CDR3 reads CSARGLLAGVTGELFF. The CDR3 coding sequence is TGCAGTGCTAGAGGGTTGCTAGCGGGAGTCACCGGGGAGCTGTTTTTT.

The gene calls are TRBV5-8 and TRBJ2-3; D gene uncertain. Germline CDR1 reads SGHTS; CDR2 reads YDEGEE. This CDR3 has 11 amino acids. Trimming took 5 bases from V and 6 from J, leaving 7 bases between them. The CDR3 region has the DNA TGTGCCAGCAGACCCCGGGATACGCAGTATTTT. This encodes CASRPRDTQYF.

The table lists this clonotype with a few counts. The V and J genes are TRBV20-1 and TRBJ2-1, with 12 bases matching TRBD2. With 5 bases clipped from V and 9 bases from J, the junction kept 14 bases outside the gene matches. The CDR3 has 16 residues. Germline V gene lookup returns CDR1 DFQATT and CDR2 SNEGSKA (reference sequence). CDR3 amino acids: CSASSSGRGVIGEQFF. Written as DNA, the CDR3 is TGCAGTGCTTCTTCTAGCGGGAGGGGAGTAATTGGTGAGCAGTTCTTC.

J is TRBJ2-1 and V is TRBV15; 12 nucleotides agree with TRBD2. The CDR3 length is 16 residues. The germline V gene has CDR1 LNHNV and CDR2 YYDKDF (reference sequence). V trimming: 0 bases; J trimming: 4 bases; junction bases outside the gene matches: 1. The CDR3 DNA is TGTGCCACCAGCAGAGATGGGACTAGCGGGTACAATGAGCAGTTCTTC. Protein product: CATSRDGTSGYNEQFF.